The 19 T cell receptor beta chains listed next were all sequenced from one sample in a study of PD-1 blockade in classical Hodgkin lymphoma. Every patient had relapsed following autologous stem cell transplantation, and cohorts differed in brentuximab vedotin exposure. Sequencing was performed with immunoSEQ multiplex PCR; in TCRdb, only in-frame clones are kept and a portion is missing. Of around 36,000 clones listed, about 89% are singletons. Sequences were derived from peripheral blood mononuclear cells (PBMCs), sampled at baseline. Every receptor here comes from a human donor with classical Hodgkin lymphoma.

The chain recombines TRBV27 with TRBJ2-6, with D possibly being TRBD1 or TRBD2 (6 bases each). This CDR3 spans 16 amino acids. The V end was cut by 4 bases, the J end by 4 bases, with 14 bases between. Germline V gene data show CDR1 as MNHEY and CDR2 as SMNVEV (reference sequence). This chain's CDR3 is CASSSGTGAGANVLTF. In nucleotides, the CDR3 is TGTGCCAGCAGTTCGGGAACGGGGGCCGGGGCCAACGTCCTGACTTTC.

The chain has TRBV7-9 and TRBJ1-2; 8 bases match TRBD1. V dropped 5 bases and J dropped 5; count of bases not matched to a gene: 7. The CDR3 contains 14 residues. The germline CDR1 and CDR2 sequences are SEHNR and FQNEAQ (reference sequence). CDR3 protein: CASSGTGPPYGYTF. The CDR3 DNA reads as TGTGCCAGCAGCGGGACAGGACCCCCTTATGGCTACACCTTC.

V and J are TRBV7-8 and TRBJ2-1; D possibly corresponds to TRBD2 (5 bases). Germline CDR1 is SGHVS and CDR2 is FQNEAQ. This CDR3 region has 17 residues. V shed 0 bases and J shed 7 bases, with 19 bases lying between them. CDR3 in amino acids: CASSLAPSGAAWNEQFF. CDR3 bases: TGTGCCAGCAGCTTAGCGCCCAGCGGAGCGGCGTGGAATGAGCAGTTCTTC.

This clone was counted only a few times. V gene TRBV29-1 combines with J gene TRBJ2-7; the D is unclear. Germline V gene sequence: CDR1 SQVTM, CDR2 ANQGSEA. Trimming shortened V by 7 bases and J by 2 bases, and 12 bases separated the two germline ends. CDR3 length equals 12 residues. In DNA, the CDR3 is TGCAGCGCCTACTTTAACACCTACGAGCAGTACTTC. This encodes CSAYFNTYEQYF.

Written as DNA, the CDR3 is TGTGCCAGCTCACCACATCACGAGCAGTACTTC. It yields the protein CASSPHHEQYF. This chain links TRBV18 with TRBJ2-7; D is uncertain. Germline values: CDR1 KGHSH, CDR2 LQKENI. The CDR3 is 11 amino acids. Trimming took 1 base from V and 5 from J, leaving 3 bases between them.

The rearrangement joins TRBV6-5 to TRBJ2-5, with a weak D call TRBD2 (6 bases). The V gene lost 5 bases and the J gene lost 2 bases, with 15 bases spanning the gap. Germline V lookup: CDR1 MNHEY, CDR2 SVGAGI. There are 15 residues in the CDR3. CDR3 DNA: TGTGCCAGCAGTGCTACGACTAGTGGGCAAGAGACCCAGTACTTC. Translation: CASSATTSGQETQYF.

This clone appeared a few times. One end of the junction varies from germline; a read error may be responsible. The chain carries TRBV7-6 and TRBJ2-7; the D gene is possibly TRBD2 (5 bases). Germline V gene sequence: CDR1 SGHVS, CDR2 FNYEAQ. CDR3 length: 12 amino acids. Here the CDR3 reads CASSLNRRRLDF. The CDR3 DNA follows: TGTGCCAGCAGCTTAAACCGGAGGCGGTTGGACTTC.

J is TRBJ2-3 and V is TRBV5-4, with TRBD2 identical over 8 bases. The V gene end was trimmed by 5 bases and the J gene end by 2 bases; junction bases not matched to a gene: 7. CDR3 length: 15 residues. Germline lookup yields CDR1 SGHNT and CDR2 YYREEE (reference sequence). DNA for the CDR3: TGTGCCAGCAGGCGTTCGGGGGGGGTCACAGATACGCAGTATTTT. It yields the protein CASRRSGGVTDTQYF.

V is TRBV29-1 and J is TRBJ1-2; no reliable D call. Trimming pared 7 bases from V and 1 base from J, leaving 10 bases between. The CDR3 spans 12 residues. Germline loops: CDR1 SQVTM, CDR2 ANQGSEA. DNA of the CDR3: TGCAGCGCCTTCGGGAGTAACTATGGCTACACCTTC. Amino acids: CSAFGSNYGYTF. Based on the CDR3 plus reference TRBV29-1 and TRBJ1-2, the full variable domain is SAVISQKPSRDICQRGTSLTIQCQVDSQVTMMFWYRQQPGQSLTLIATANQGSEATYESGFVIDKFPISRPNLTFSTLTVSNMSPEDSSIYLCSAFGSNYGYTFGSGTRLTVV.

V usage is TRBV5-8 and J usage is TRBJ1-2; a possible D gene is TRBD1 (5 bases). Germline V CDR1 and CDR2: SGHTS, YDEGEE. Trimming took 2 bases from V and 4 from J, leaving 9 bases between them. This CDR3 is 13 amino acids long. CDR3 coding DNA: TGTGCCAGCAGCTTTGGAGGGGCCTATGGCTACACCTTC. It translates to CASSFGGAYGYTF.

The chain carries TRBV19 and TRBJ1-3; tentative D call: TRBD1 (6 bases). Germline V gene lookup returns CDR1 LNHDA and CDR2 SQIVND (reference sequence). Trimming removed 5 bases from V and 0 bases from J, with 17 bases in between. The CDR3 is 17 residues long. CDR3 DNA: TGTGCCAGTAGTCCGTTCCCCGACAGGAGCTCTGGAAACACCATATATTTT. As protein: CASSPFPDRSSGNTIYF.

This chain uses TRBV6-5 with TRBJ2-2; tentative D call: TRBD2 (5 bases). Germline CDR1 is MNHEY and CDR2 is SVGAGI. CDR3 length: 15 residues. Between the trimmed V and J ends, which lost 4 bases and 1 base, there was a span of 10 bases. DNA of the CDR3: TGTGCCAGCAGTTTTGGACTTGGGAACACCGGGGAGCTGTTTTTT. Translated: CASSFGLGNTGELFF.

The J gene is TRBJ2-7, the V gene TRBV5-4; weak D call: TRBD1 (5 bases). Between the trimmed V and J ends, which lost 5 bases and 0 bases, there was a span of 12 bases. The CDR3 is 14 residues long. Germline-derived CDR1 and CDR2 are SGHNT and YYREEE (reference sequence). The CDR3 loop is CASRTDSGSYEQYF. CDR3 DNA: TGTGCCAGCAGGACAGACTCCGGCTCCTACGAGCAGTACTTC.

In nucleotides, the CDR3 is TGTGCCAGCAGCTTAGTGGCTTGGCGGGTTAGCACAGATACGCAGTATTTT. Residues: CASSLVAWRVSTDTQYF. The chain carries TRBV11-2 and TRBJ2-3, with D perhaps matching TRBD2 (5 bases). Germline CDR1 and CDR2: SGHAT and FQNNGV. The V gene lost 1 base and the J gene lost 0 bases, with 14 bases spanning the gap. The CDR3 spans 17 residues.

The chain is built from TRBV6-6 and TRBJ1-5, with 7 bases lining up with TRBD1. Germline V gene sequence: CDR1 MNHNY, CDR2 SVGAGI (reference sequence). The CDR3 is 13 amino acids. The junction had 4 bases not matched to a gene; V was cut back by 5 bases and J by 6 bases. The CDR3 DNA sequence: TGTGCCAGCAGTCAGACAGGGAGTCAGCCCCAGCATTTT. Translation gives CASSQTGSQPQHF.

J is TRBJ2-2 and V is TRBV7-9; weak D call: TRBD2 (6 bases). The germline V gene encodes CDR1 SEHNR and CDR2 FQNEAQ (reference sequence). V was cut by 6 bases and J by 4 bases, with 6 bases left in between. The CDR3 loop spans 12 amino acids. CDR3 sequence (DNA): TGTGCCAGCAGGCGGGGCACCGGGGAGCTGTTTTTT. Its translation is CASRRGTGELFF.

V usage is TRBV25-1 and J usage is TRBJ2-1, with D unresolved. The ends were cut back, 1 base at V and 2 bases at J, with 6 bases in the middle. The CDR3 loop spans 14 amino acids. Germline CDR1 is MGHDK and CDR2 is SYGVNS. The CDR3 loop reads CASSEWRTYNEQFF. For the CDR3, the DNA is TGTGCCAGCAGTGAATGGCGCACCTACAATGAGCAGTTCTTC.

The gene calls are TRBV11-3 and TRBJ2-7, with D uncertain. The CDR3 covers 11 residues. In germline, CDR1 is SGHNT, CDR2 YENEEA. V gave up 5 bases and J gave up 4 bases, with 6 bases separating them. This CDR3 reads CASSKTYEQYF. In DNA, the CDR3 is TGTGCCAGCAGCAAAACTTACGAGCAGTACTTC.

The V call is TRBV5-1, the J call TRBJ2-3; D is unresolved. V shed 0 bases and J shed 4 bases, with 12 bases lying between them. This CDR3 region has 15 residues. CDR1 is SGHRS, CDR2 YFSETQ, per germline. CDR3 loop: CASSLGGPRADTQYF. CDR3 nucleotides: TGCGCCAGCAGCTTGGGAGGTCCACGGGCAGATACGCAGTATTTT.